The 24 T cell receptor beta chains below all came from one sample that was sequenced in a study of regulatory T cells in long-lasting Graves disease. Libraries of TCR beta came from iRepertoire HTBI primers plus Arm-PCR of CDR3 regions. A single record per CDR3 protein comes from TCRdb applying MiXCR to the multiplex PCR reads. The table includes 450,000 or so distinct CDR3 sequences, roughly 22% detected once. Time point: persistent/refractory GD, antithyroid drugs over 5 years with positive TRAb. RNA isolated from PBMCs was used to make the TCR library. The material was peripheral blood mononuclear cells (PBMCs), obtained when the disease was refractory, from a patient treated with antithyroid drugs. The receptors shown here come from a female donor with Graves disease.

This clonotype was observed a few times. The chain is built from TRBV5-1 and TRBJ2-7, with TRBD1 matching over 7 bases. This CDR3 region has 14 residues. Per the germline V gene, CDR1 is SGHRS and CDR2 is YFSETQ. J lost 6 bases, V lost 4 bases, and 10 bases had no gene match. The CDR3 here is CASSRGRDRGEQYF. Written as DNA, the CDR3 is TGCGCCAGCAGCAGGGGCCGGGACAGAGGCGAGCAGTACTTC. Full variable domain (outside the CDR3, taken from reference TRBV5-1 and TRBJ2-7): KAGVTQTPRYLIKTRGQQVTLSCSPISGHRSVSWYQQTPGQGLQFLFEYFSETQRNKGNFPGRFSGRQFSNSRSEMNVSTLELGDSALYLCASSRGRDRGEQYFGPGTRLTVT.

A few counts support this clonotype. This chain joins TRBV7-2 and TRBJ1-1; 8 bases agree with TRBD1. The CDR3 extends over 16 amino acids. Germline loops: CDR1 SGHTA, CDR2 FQGNSA. The junction had 6 bases not matched to a gene; V was cut back by 0 bases and J by 3 bases. CDR3 loop: CASSLAGRGLDTEAFF. DNA of the CDR3: TGTGCCAGCAGCTTAGCTGGCAGGGGGCTGGACACTGAAGCTTTCTTT. Variable domain in full (rest from reference TRBV7-2 and TRBJ1-1): GAGVSQSPSNKVTEKGKDVELRCDPISGHTALYWYRQSLGQGLEFLIYFQGNSAPDKSGLPSDRFSAERTGGSVSTLTIQRTQQEDSAVYLCASSLAGRGLDTEAFFGQGTRLTVV.

This chain joins TRBV11-2 and TRBJ2-3; D tentatively reads TRBD1 or TRBD2 (6 bases each). CDR3 length equals 15 residues. CDR1 SGHAT and CDR2 FQNNGV come from the germline V gene. Trimming removed 2 bases from V and 11 bases from J, with 20 bases in between. Here the CDR3 reads CASSLLRGVPSEQYF. CDR3 nucleotide sequence: TGTGCCAGCAGCTTACTTAGGGGGGTCCCTTCGGAGCAGTATTTT.

As regards this clonotype: Its ends do not fully match the called genes, so a read error is possible. The gene calls are TRBV5-1 and TRBJ2-1; no clear D gene. CDR3 length equals 16 residues. Germline V CDR1 and CDR2: SGHRS, YFSETQ. CDR3 amino acids: CASSRPTAISYNEQFF. In DNA, the CDR3 is TGTGCCAGCAGCAGGCCCACTGCAATTTCCTACAATGAGCAGTTCTTC.

This sequence joins TRBV10-3 and TRBJ2-3, with TRBD1 as a possible D gene (5 bases). The CDR3 contains 17 residues. Germline V gives CDR1 ENHRY, CDR2 SYGVKD. The germline V and J ends were trimmed by 2 bases and 2 bases, with 17 bases remaining between them. CDR3 sequence reads: CAISEPPGPSVTDTQYF. The CDR3 bases are TGTGCCATCAGTGAGCCACCAGGGCCTAGTGTCACAGATACGCAGTATTTT.

This clonotype was seen ten or more times. The rearrangement joins TRBV14 to TRBJ1-1, with 9 bases aligning to TRBD1. The germline V gene encodes CDR1 SGHDN and CDR2 FVKESK. This CDR3 has 13 amino acids. The junction had 3 bases not matched to a gene; V was cut back by 7 bases and J by 3 bases. The CDR3 DNA sequence: TGTGCCAGCAACAGGGGGCTACACACTGAAGCTTTCTTT. Its protein product is CASNRGLHTEAFF.

CDR3 sequence (DNA): TGTGCCAGCAGCTTAGAAGGGGGAGGCCTACCCGATACGCAGTATTTT. Translating gives CASSLEGGGLPDTQYF. This rearrangement joins TRBV11-2 to TRBJ2-3; D might be TRBD1 or TRBD2, each matching 6 bases. The V gene lost 0 bases and the J gene lost 6 bases, with 16 bases spanning the gap. Germline lookup yields CDR1 SGHAT and CDR2 FQNNGV. This CDR3 spans 16 amino acids. Variable domain in full (rest from reference TRBV11-2 and TRBJ2-3): EAGVAQSPRYKIIEKRQSVAFWCNPISGHATLYWYQQILGQGPKLLIQFQNNGVVDDSQLPKDRFSAERLKGVDSTLKIQPAKLEDSAVYLCASSLEGGGLPDTQYFGPGTRLTVL.

This clonotype was counted many times. The chain couples TRBV7-6 to TRBJ1-1; no definite D call. V dropped 1 base and J dropped 3 bases, with 6 bases sitting between them. Germline CDR1 reads SGHVS; CDR2 reads FNYEAQ. The CDR3 is made up of 13 amino acids. The CDR3 spells CASSLVGDTEAFF. The CDR3 region has the DNA TGTGCCAGCAGCTTAGTCGGTGACACTGAAGCTTTCTTT.

The chain combines TRBV6-2 or TRBV6-3 with TRBJ1-2, with 7 bases matching TRBD1. Germline V gene sequence: CDR1 MNHEY, CDR2 SVGEGT. This CDR3 comprises 14 residues. The V gene end was trimmed by 10 bases and the J gene end by 2 bases; junction bases not matched to a gene: 10. The CDR3, as DNA: TGTGCCACCTATTTTGGACAGGCGAACTATGGCTACACCTTC. Residues: CATYFGQANYGYTF.

This clonotype was seen more than once but under ten times. The CDR3 sequence: CASSSGLDTDTQYF. The DNA for the CDR3 is TGTGCCAGCAGCTCGGGACTCGACACAGATACGCAGTATTTT. The V and J genes are TRBV7-2 and TRBJ2-3; tentative D call: TRBD2 (6 bases). Germline-derived CDR1 and CDR2 are SGHTA and FQGNSA. The CDR3 loop spans 14 amino acids. The V end was cut by 4 bases, the J end by 2 bases, with 10 bases between.

CDR3: CASGASGYTDTQYF. The CDR3 DNA sequence: TGTGCCAGCGGGGCGAGCGGGTACACAGATACGCAGTATTTT. The chain uses TRBV6-1 and TRBJ2-3; tentative D call: TRBD2 (6 bases). The CDR3 extends over 14 amino acids. Germline CDR1 and CDR2: MNHNS and SASEGT. Trimming shortened V by 8 bases and J by 2 bases, and 14 bases separated the two germline ends.

This clonotype was detected ten times or more. The chain carries TRBV2 and TRBJ2-5, with TRBD1 matching over 7 bases. The CDR3 is 14 amino acids. V trimming: 5 bases; J trimming: 5 bases; junction bases outside the gene matches: 8. Germline assignment: CDR1 SNHLY and CDR2 FYNNEI. The CDR3 sequence is CASSTDRAGETQYF. Here the CDR3 DNA reads TGTGCCAGCAGTACCGACAGGGCTGGGGAGACCCAGTACTTC. Full variable domain (outside the CDR3, taken from reference TRBV2 and TRBJ2-5): EPEVTQTPSHQVTQMGQEVILRCVPISNHLYFYWYRQILGQKVEFLVSFYNNEISEKSEIFDDQFSVERPDGSNFTLKIRSTKLEDSAMYFCASSTDRAGETQYFGPGTRLLVL.

Many counts were recorded for this clonotype. The chain joins TRBV6-2 or TRBV6-3 to TRBJ1-5, with 7 bases fitting TRBD1. This CDR3 is built from 15 residues. V lost 2 bases to trimming and J lost 1 base; unmatched junction nucleotides: 2. Germline CDR1 and CDR2: MNHEY and SVGEGT. The CDR3 DNA sequence: TGTGCCAGCAGTTACGGGACAGTAAGCAATCAGCCCCAGCATTTT. Protein: CASSYGTVSNQPQHF.

This clonotype was seen repeatedly, ten times or more. V usage is TRBV28 and J usage is TRBJ2-7, with TRBD1 identical over 9 bases. Germline V gene sequence: CDR1 MDHEN, CDR2 SYDVKM. The ends lost 5 bases at V and 6 bases at J; junction bases unmatched: 11. The CDR3 totals 15 residues. The CDR3 spells CASSGTGTGMAEQYF. Here the CDR3 DNA reads TGTGCCAGCAGTGGGACCGGGACAGGGATGGCCGAGCAGTACTTC.

Here the CDR3 DNA reads TGTGCCAGCAGTGGGGACAGGGCTGGCTACACCTTC. This sequence encodes CASSGDRAGYTF. This chain links TRBV27 with TRBJ1-2; TRBD1 agrees at 9 bases. The V and J ends lost 5 bases and 7 bases, in that order; junction bases with no gene match: 2. CDR3 length: 12 amino acids. Germline CDR1 is MNHEY and CDR2 is SMNVEV (reference sequence).

This clonotype was detected ten times or more. V is TRBV12-3 or TRBV12-4 and J is TRBJ2-7; a weak D match, TRBD1 (6 bases). V lost 5 bases and J lost 12, with 14 bases in between. The CDR3 has 11 residues. CDR3 sequence: CASSRGQRRYF. CDR3 in DNA: TGTGCCAGCAGTCGTGGACAGAGGAGGTACTTC.

This chain links TRBV6-5 with TRBJ1-1; perhaps TRBD1 as D (5 bases). The CDR3 covers 15 residues. The V end was cut by 1 base, the J end by 2 bases, with 11 bases between. The germline gives CDR1 MNHEY, CDR2 SVGAGI. As DNA, the CDR3 is TGTGCCAGCAGTTACTATGGGACCCCAAACACTGAAGCTTTCTTT. Translation: CASSYYGTPNTEAFF.

The chain recombines TRBV5-4 with TRBJ2-7; 8 bases agree with TRBD2. Germline values: CDR1 SGHNT, CDR2 YYREEE (reference sequence). V was clipped by 0 bases and J by 1 base; unmatched bases: 3. This CDR3 contains 15 residues. CDR3 sequence: CASSLELAASYEQYF. The CDR3 DNA follows: TGTGCCAGCAGCTTGGAACTAGCGGCTTCCTACGAGCAGTACTTC.

This clonotype was counted only a few times. The chain combines TRBV7-2 with TRBJ2-7; no reliable D call. Germline values: CDR1 SGHTA, CDR2 FQGNSA. The V end was cut by 3 bases, the J end by 5 bases, with 11 bases between. The CDR3 loop spans 13 amino acids. CDR3 DNA sequence: TGTGCCAGCAGCTTGTCTAGTTCCCACGAGCAGTACTTC. Residues: CASSLSSSHEQYF.

This clonotype has at least ten counts. The chain has TRBV28 and TRBJ2-5; D remains unclear. The CDR3 has 16 residues. Germline CDR1 is MDHEN and CDR2 is SYDVKM. V gave up 1 base and J gave up 2 bases, with 14 bases separating them. The CDR3 nucleotides read TGTGCCAGCAGTTTATTGTGGGGTGAAGTACAAGAGACCCAGTACTTC. Translation gives CASSLLWGEVQETQYF. The full variable domain, rest sourced from reference TRBV28 and TRBJ2-5, is DVKVTQSSRYLVKRTGEKVFLECVQDMDHENMFWYRQDPGLGLRLIYFSYDVKMKEKGDIPEGYSVSREKKERFSLILESASTNQTSMYLCASSLLWGEVQETQYFGPGTRLLVL.

The table lists this clonotype with a few counts. The chain uses TRBV20-1 and TRBJ1-3, with a possible D match to TRBD1 (6 bases). CDR3 length: 14 amino acids. Germline CDR1 is DFQATT and CDR2 is SNEGSKA (reference sequence). V was trimmed by 8 bases and J by 4 bases, leaving 18 bases between them. This CDR3 is CSCTSQGKGNTIYF. DNA for the CDR3: TGCAGTTGCACCTCACAGGGAAAGGGAAACACCATATATTTT.

Comments on this clonotype: The conserved phenylalanine or tryptophan is not found at the CDR3 terminus, so this likely reflects a read error. The V gene is TRBV7-3, the J gene TRBJ2-5, with D perhaps TRBD1 or TRBD2 (6 bases each). This CDR3 spans 13 amino acids. Germline lookup yields CDR1 SGHTA and CDR2 FQGTGA. CDR3: CASSSGAEETQYL. The CDR3 nucleotides are TGCGCCAGCAGCTCGGGGGCAGAAGAGACCCAGTACCTC.

The chain carries TRBV14 and TRBJ2-7, with 10 bases that match TRBD2. V was clipped by 2 bases and J by 2 bases; unmatched bases: 6. The CDR3 extends over 16 amino acids. Germline V gives CDR1 SGHDN, CDR2 FVKESK. CDR3 protein: CASSQYGLAVAYEQYF. For the CDR3, the DNA is TGTGCCAGCAGCCAATATGGACTAGCGGTCGCCTACGAGCAGTACTTC.

The V call is TRBV19, the J call TRBJ2-3, with a tentative D call TRBD2 (7 bases). The CDR3 is made up of 16 amino acids. V gave up 7 bases and J gave up 1 base, with 18 bases separating them. Germline CDR1 and CDR2: LNHDA and SQIVND (reference sequence). DNA for the CDR3: TGTGCCAGTACCAAACGACGGGGGGCTCGCACAGATACGCAGTATTTT. Translated: CASTKRRGARTDTQYF.